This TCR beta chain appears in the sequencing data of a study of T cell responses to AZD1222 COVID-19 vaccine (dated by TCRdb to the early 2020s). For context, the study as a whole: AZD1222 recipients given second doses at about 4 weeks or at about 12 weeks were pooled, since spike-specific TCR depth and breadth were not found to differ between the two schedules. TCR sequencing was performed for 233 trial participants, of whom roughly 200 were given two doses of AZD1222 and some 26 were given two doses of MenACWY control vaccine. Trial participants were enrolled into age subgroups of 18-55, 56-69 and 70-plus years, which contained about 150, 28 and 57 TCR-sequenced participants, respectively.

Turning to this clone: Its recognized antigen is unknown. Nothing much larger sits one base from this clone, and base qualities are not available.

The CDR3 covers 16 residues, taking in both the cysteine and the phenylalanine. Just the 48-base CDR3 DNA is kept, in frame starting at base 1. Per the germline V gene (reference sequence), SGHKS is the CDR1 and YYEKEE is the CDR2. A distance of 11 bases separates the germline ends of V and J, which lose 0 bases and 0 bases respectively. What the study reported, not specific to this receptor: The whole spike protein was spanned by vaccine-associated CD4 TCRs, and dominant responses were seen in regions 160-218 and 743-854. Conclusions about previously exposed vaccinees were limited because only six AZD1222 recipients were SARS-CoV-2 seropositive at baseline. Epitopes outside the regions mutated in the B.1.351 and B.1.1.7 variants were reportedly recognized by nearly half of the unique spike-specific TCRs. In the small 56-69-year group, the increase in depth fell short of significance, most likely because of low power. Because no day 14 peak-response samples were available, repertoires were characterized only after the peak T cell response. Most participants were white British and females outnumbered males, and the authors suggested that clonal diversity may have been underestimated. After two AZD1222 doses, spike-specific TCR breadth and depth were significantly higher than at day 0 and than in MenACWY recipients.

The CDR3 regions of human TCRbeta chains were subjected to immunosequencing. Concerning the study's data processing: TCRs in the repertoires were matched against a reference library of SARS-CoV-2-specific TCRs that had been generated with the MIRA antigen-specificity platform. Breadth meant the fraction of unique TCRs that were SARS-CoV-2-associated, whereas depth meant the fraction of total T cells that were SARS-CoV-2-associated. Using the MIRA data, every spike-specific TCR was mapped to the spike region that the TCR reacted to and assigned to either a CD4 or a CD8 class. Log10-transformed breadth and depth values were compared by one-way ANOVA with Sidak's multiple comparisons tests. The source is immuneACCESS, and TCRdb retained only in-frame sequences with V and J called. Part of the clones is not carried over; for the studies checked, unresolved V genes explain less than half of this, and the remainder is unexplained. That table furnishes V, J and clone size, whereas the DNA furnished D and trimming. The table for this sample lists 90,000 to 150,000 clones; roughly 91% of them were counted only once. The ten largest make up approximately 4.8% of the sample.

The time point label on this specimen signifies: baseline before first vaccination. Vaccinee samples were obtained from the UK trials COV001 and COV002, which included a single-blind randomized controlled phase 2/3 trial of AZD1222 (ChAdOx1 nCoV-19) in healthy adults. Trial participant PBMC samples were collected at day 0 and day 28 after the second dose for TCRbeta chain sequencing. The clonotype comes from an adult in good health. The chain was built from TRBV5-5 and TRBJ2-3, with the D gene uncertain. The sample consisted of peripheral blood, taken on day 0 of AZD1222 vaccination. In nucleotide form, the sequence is TGTGCCAGCAGCTTGGTTATAGCAACTAGCACAGATACGCAGTATTTT. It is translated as CASSLVIATSTDTQYF.